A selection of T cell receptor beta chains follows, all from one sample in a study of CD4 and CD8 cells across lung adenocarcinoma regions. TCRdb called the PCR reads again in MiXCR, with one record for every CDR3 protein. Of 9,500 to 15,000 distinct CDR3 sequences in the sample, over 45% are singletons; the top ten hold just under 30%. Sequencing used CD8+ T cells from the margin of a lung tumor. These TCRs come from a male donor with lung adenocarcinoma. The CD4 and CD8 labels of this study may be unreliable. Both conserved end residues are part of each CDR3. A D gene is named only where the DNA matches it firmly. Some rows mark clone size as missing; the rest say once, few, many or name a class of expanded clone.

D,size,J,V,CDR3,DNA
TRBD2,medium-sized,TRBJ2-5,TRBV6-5,CASSYSGTSGSETQYF,TGTGCCAGCAGTTACTCGGGGACTAGCGGGAGTGAGACCCAGTACTTC
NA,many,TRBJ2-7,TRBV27,CASSLFHEQYF,TGTGCCAGCAGTTTATTCCACGAGCAGTACTTC
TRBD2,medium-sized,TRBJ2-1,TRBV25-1,CASSEYSGTSGYNEQFF,TGTGCCAGCAGTGAATATTCCGGGACTAGCGGCTACAATGAGCAGTTCTTC
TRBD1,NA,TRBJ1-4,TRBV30,CAWSVGTGPNEKLFF,TGTGCCTGGAGTGTAGGGACAGGACCAAATGAAAAACTGTTTTTT
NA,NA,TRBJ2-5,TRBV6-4,CASAGSIGREPETQYF,TGTGCCAGCGCGGGGAGCATCGGCCGTGAACCAGAGACCCAGTACTTC
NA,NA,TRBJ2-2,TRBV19,CASISTSPGELFF,TGTGCCAGTATTTCGACGTCGCCCGGGGAGCTGTTTTTT
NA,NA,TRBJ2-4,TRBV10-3,CAISGRVSGGCAKDTQYF,TGTGCCATCAGTGGCCGCGTCTCGGGCGGGTGTGCCAAAGACACGCAGTATTTC
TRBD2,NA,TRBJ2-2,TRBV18,CASSPRSLAGRVANTGELFF,TGTGCCAGCTCACCACGGTCACTAGCGGGCAGGGTGGCGAACACCGGGGAGCTGTTTTTT
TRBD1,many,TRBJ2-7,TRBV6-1,CASKPTGGRFTYEQYF,TGTGCCAGCAAGCCGACAGGGGGCAGATTTACCTACGAGCAGTACTTC
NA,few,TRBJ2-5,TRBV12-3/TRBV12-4,CASSFPDSQETQYF,TGTGCCAGCAGTTTCCCCGACAGCCAAGAGACCCAGTACTTC
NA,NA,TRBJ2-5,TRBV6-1,CAGGPGGPGQDTQYF,TGTGCCGGGGGGCCCGGGGGCCCGGGCCAAGATACCCAGTACTTC
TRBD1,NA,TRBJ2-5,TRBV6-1,CASSDKLTGGEETQYF,TGTGCCAGCAGCGACAAATTGACAGGGGGCGAAGAGACCCAGTACTTC
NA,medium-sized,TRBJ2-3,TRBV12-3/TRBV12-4,CASSFLGTDTDTQYF,TGTGCCAGCAGTTTTCTGGGAACGGACACAGATACGCAGTATTTT
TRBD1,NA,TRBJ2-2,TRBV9,CASSLRDRSTGELFF,TGTGCCAGCAGCTTACGGGACAGGAGCACCGGGGAGCTGTTTTTT
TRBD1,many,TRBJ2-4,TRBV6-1,CASSLRDSKNIQYF,TGTGCCAGCAGCCTCCGGGACAGTAAAAACATTCAGTACTTC
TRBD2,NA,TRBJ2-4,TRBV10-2,CATGLAGADMQYF,TGCGCCACCGGACTAGCGGGAGCAGACATGCAGTACTTC
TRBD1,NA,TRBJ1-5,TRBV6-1,CASREQWTGNYQPQHF,TGTGCCAGCAGAGAACAATGGACAGGGAATTATCAGCCCCAGCATTTT
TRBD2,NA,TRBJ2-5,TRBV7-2,CASSFSAGGIGKQYF,TGTGCCAGCAGCTTCTCAGCGGGAGGGATCGGTAAGCAGTACTTC
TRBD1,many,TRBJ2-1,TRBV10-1,CASSPGTGVNEQFF,TGCGCCAGCTCTCCCGGGACAGGGGTCAATGAGCAGTTCTTC
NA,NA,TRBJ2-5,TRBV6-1,CASSGPYRETQYF,TGTGCCAGCAGTGGCCCTTATAGAGAGACCCAGTACTTC
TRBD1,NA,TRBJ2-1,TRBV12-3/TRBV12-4,CASRGQGTYNEQFF,TGTGCCAGCAGAGGACAGGGTACCTACAATGAGCAGTTCTTC
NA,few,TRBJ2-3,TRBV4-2,CASSQERVDTQYF,TGTGCCAGCAGCCAAGAGAGAGTTGATACCCAGTATTTT
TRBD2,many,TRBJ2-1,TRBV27,CASSTSGINNEQFF,TGTGCCAGCAGTACTAGCGGGATTAACAATGAGCAGTTCTTC
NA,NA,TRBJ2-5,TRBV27,CASSSNEQYF,TGTGCCAGCAGTTCGAATGAGCAGTACTTC
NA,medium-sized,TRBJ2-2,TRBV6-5,CASTLNTGELFF,TGTGCCAGCACCCTCAACACCGGGGAGCTGTTTTTT
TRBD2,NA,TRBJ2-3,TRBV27,CASSSPLPGGTDIQYF,TGTGCCAGCAGTTCACCGCTACCGGGAGGCACAGATATTCAGTATTTT
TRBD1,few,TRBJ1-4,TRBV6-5,CASSYSNPPFYRGYEKLFF,TGTGCCAGCAGTTACTCGAACCCCCCCTTTTACAGGGGATATGAAAAACTGTTTTTT
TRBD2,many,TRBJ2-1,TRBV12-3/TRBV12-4,CASSSGRGNNEQFF,TGTGCCAGCAGTAGCGGGAGGGGTAACAATGAGCAGTTCTTC
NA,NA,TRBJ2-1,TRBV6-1,CASRGSDGERDGTQFF,TGTGCCAGCAGGGGCTCGGATGGCGAGAGGGATGGTACGCAGTTCTTC
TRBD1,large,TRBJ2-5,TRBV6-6,CASRPTGEETQYF,TGTGCCAGCAGACCAACAGGGGAAGAGACCCAGTACTTC
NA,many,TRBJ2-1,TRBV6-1,CASKTLTYSGEYEQFF,TGTGCCAGCAAGACCTTGACCTACAGCGGCGAATACGAGCAGTTCTTC
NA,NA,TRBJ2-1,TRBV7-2,CASSLEYTSYNEQFF,TGTGCCAGCAGCTTAGAATATACCTCCTACAATGAGCAGTTCTTC
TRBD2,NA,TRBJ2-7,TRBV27,CASRGRGREEQYF,TGTGCCAGCAGGGGGAGGGGTCGGGAGGAGCAGTACTTC
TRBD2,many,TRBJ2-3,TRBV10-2,CASSPLAGTDTQYF,TGCGCCAGCAGTCCACTAGCGGGAACAGATACGCAGTATTTT
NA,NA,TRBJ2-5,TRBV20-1,CSAMGWDQKTQYF,TGCAGTGCTATGGGTTGGGACCAAAAGACCCAGTACTTC
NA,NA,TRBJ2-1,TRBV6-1,CAGSWRRDQKTQFF,TGTGCCGGCAGCTGGAGGCGTGACCAAAAGACCCAGTTCTTC
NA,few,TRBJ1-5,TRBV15,CATSRSQMGNQPQHF,TGTGCCACCAGCAGGTCCCAAATGGGCAATCAGCCCCAGCATTTT
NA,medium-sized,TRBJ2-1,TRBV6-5,CASSPRGPIWNEQFF,TGTGCCAGCAGTCCCCGCGGTCCCATATGGAATGAGCAGTTCTTC
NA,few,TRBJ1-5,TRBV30,CAWSVGPMKPQHF,TGTGCCTGGAGTGTGGGCCCCATGAAGCCCCAGCATTTT
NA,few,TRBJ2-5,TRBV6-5,CASSYSFVAETQYF,TGTGCCAGCAGTTACTCCTTCGTAGCGGAGACCCAGTACTTC
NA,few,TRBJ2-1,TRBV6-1,CASSVLAERNEQFF,TGTGCCAGCAGTGTTCTGGCGGAGCGGAATGAGCAGTTCTTC
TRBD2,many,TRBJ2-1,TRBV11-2,CASSYRLAVTFYNEQFF,TGTGCCAGCAGCTACCGACTAGCGGTGACCTTTTACAATGAGCAGTTCTTC
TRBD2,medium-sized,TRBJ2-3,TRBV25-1,CASSEYPRLAGRLGRTDTQYF,TGTGCCAGCAGTGAATATCCGCGGCTAGCGGGAAGGCTGGGGAGGACAGATACGCAGTATTTT
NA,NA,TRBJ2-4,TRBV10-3,CAISESGHGNTQYF,TGTGCCATCAGTGAGTCGGGACACGGGAACACTCAGTACTTC
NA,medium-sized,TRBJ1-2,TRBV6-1,CASSEGTGLWGYTF,TGTGCCAGCAGTGAAGGGACGGGTCTCTGGGGCTACACCTTC
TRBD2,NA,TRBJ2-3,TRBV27,CASGGRGGGEPETQYF,TGTGCCAGCGGGGGGCGCGGGGGGGGAGAGCCAGAGACGCAGTACTTT
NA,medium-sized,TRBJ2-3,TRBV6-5,CASSITRGNYFTDTQYF,TGTGCCAGCTCCATTACCCGAGGAAATTACTTCACAGATACGCAGTATTTT
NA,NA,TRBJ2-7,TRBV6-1,CASSVGSGGSVTETQYF,TGTGCCAGCAGTGTGGGTTCAGGGGGGAGTGTCACAGAGACGCAGTACTTC
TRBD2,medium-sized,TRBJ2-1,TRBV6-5,CASSSPGTSSYNEQFF,TGTGCCAGCAGTTCTCCCGGGACTAGCTCCTACAATGAGCAGTTCTTC
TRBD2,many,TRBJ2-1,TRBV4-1,CASSLKPGLAGRNEQFF,TGCGCCAGCAGCCTGAAGCCGGGACTAGCGGGAAGAAATGAGCAGTTCTTC
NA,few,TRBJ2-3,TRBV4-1,CASSPLEKDTQYF,TGCGCCAGCAGCCCCTTGGAGAAAGATACGCAGTATTTT
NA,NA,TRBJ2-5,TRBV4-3,CASSQELQGGGAQYF,TGCGCCAGCAGCCAAGAACTACAGGGGGGGGGGGCCCAGTACTTC
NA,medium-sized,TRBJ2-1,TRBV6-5,CASSYSEKPGRGWSSYNEQFF,TGTGCCAGCAGTTACTCGGAAAAGCCGGGACGGGGATGGTCCTCCTACAATGAGCAGTTCTTC
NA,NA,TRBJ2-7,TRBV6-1,CASRGAGEGGTDTQYF,TGTGCCAGCAGGGGAGCTGGGGAGGGGGGCACAGATACGCAGTACTTC
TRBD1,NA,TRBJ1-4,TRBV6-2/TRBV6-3,CASSDPGQRNEKLFF,TGTGCCAGCAGTGACCCGGGACAGAGGAATGAAAAACTGTTTTTT
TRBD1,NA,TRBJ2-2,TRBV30,CAWRPLTGGNTGELFF,TGTGCCTGGAGGCCGTTGACAGGGGGGAACACCGGGGAGCTGTTTTTT